This T cell receptor (beta chain) was profiled in a study of control samples from healthy donors and cancer patients. Repertoires were generated with immunoSEQ multiplex PCR, while TCRdb's copy carries only in-frame clones and drops some. The profile shows some 96,000 clones, approximately 95% of them singletons. The CDR3 consists of 11 residues. Trimming stripped 4 bases from V and 7 bases from J, with 10 bases between. Germline V lookup: CDR1 GTSNPN, CDR2 SVGIG (reference sequence). The sample comprised blood. J is TRBJ1-1 and V is TRBV30, with unresolved D. The sequence came from a man between 18 and 29 years old in good health. DNA for the CDR3: TGTGCCTGGACCCCCAGTTTTGAAGCTTTCTTT. Translated: CAWTPSFEAFF.